In its sample, the clone carrying this T cell receptor beta chain was seen many times. This record comes from a study of early T cells in non-severe SARS-CoV-2 infection. Background on the study: Bulk RNA from unsorted whole blood was sequenced; chains were unpaired.

Using its own MiXCR run on the 5' RACE reads, TCRdb lists one record per CDR3 protein. The sample lists 65,000 to 70,000 distinct CDR3 sequences, roughly a tenth occurring once. Sample: whole blood. This TCR was recovered from an adult who was a healthcare worker with PCR-confirmed SARS-CoV-2 infection or an uninfected control (not recorded which).

CDR3 loop: CASSSRSGQNTEAFF. CDR3 nucleotides: TGCGCCAGCAGCTCCCGGTCGGGCCAGAACACTGAAGCTTTCTTT. The chain employs TRBV5-1 and TRBJ1-1; D unresolved. V was pared by 3 bases and J by 1 base, with 13 bases between. The germline gives CDR1 SGHRS, CDR2 YFSETQ. This CDR3 region has 15 residues. Full variable domain (remainder filled in from reference TRBV5-1 and TRBJ1-1): KAGVTQTPRYLIKTRGQQVTLSCSPISGHRSVSWYQQTPGQGLQFLFEYFSETQRNKGNFPGRFSGRQFSNSRSEMNVSTLELGDSALYLCASSSRSGQNTEAFFGQGTRLTVV.